This T cell receptor (beta chain) was sequenced for a study of blood T cell repertoires in COVID-19. Study context: Italy, Spain and the United States were the sources of the convalescent and acute COVID-19 samples. Sources were T cells, B-cell-depleted T cells, or PBMCs; the material itself was cDNA or gDNA.

The V segment lost 4 bases and the J segment 4 bases; nucleotides outside the gene matches: 16. The CDR3 contains 18 residues. In the source study's methods: The assay estimated nucleated cells by amplifying reference gene primers. Clones were read by immunoSEQ multiplex PCR, and TCRdb kept only the in-frame ones, dropping some. V, J and clone size are taken as reported in that table, and D and trimming were inferred from the DNA itself. The sample shows tens of thousands of clones, around 82% of them seen only once. Material: peripheral blood. The V and J genes are TRBV23-1 and TRBJ2-5; 9 bases agree with TRBD1. TRBV23-1 falls under the ORF class, with uncertain function. This sequence was found in an elderly man with active or convalescent COVID-19. As DNA, the CDR3 is TGCGCCAGCAGTCCCCCCGGGACAGGGAAAGGGCCGGGAGAGACCCAGTACTTC. This encodes CASSPPGTGKGPGETQYF.